This is a list of T cell receptor beta chains from one sample in a study of T cell repertoires in cytomegalovirus infection. TCRdb independently ran MiXCR on the reads; one entry per CDR3 protein. This sample carries 200,000 to 250,000 distinct CDR3 sequences, more than 9% of them seen once, and the ten largest clones take 1.5% to 2%. The source material was PBMCs. These receptors all stem from a human donor in good health (CMV status not recorded). Some clones in this sample may be carry-over from other donors' samples. CDR3s include the opening cysteine and the closing phenylalanine or tryptophan. Fields, in order: V gene, J gene, clone size, D gene, CDR3 DNA, CDR3 protein. A D gene is named only where the DNA matches it firmly. Some rows have no size entry. The others give once, few or many, or a class for an expanded clone.

V: TRBV6-6
J: TRBJ1-5
size: many
D: TRBD1
DNA: TGTGCCAGCAGTTACACTGTAGGAACAGGGGTGGATCAGCCCCAGCATTTT
CDR3: CASSYTVGTGVDQPQHF

V: TRBV29-1
J: TRBJ2-1
size: few
D: NA
DNA: TGCAGCGTTGACAGGGGCGGAGGGTTTGTTGAGCAGTTCTTC
CDR3: CSVDRGGGFVEQFF

V: TRBV29-1
J: TRBJ1-1
size: NA
D: NA
DNA: TGCAGCGTCAAAAGGGGCTTGAACACTGAAGCTTTCTTT
CDR3: CSVKRGLNTEAFF

V: TRBV29-1
J: TRBJ1-5
size: NA
D: NA
DNA: TGCAGCGTAGGCGAGGGCAGCAATCAGCCCCAGCATTTT
CDR3: CSVGEGSNQPQHF

V: TRBV6-2/TRBV6-3
J: TRBJ1-1
size: many
D: TRBD1
DNA: TGTGCCAGCAGCCCCTGGAGGACAGGGGGAATGAACACTGAAGCTTTCTTT
CDR3: CASSPWRTGGMNTEAFF

V: TRBV7-2
J: TRBJ2-7
size: many
D: TRBD1
DNA: TGTGCCAGCATACAGGACAGGGGAGGGTTTCGCGAGCAGTACTTC
CDR3: CASIQDRGGFREQYF

V: TRBV10-3
J: TRBJ1-1
size: many
D: NA
DNA: TGTGCCATCAGTGATGGCCATAACACTGAAGCTTTCTTT
CDR3: CAISDGHNTEAFF

V: TRBV29-1
J: TRBJ2-2
size: few
D: NA
DNA: TGCAGCGTTGAGTGGAAGAACACCGGGGAGCTGTTTTTT
CDR3: CSVEWKNTGELFF

V: TRBV11-3
J: TRBJ1-1
size: few
D: NA
DNA: TGTGCCAGCAGCTCCAACGCCGGGACTGAAGCTTTCTTT
CDR3: CASSSNAGTEAFF

V: TRBV27
J: TRBJ1-1
size: many
D: NA
DNA: TGTGCCAGCAGTTTACAGAGGGGAGGAGGCCTTGAAGCTTTCTTT
CDR3: CASSLQRGGGLEAFF

V: TRBV7-2
J: TRBJ1-1
size: many
D: NA
DNA: TGTGCCAGCAGCTTAGCCAGTGGGATTCACACTGAAGCTTTCTTT
CDR3: CASSLASGIHTEAFF

V: TRBV20-1
J: TRBJ1-4
size: once
D: NA
DNA: TGCAGTGCTAGAGTCGCGGTTTCTAATGAAAAACTGTTTTTT
CDR3: CSARVAVSNEKLFF

V: TRBV28
J: TRBJ1-2
size: few
D: NA
DNA: TGTGCCAGCAGTTTAGGAAAAAACTATGGCTACACCTTC
CDR3: CASSLGKNYGYTF

V: TRBV7-9
J: TRBJ2-1
size: NA
D: NA
DNA: TGTGCCAGCAGCTTAGTACAGCCCTACAATGAGCAGTTCTTC
CDR3: CASSLVQPYNEQFF

V: TRBV6-5
J: TRBJ1-5
size: NA
D: TRBD1
DNA: TGTGCCAGCAGTAACAGGGGGCTGGATCAGCCCCAGCATTTT
CDR3: CASSNRGLDQPQHF

V: TRBV15
J: TRBJ2-1
size: NA
D: TRBD2
DNA: TGTGCCACCAGCTCCTGGACTAGCGGGAGGTTGAATAAGCAGTTCTTC
CDR3: CATSSWTSGRLNKQFF

V: TRBV29-1
J: TRBJ1-2
size: many
D: NA
DNA: TGCAGCGTGATGAACAGGGAGGGGTTTGGCTACACCTTC
CDR3: CSVMNREGFGYTF

V: TRBV3-1
J: TRBJ1-3
size: NA
D: NA
DNA: TGTGCCAGCAGCCAGAGAGTCGGACTTGGAAACACCATATATTTT
CDR3: CASSQRVGLGNTIYF

V: TRBV27
J: TRBJ1-1
size: few
D: NA
DNA: TGTGCCACCCCACGTAAAACCGGCAGCCGGATGAACACTGAAGCTTTCTTT
CDR3: CATPRKTGSRMNTEAFF

V: TRBV7-2
J: TRBJ2-3
size: medium-sized
D: TRBD2
DNA: TGTGCCAGCAGCTTAACCTTGCTAGCGGGAGCAAATACGCAGTATTTT
CDR3: CASSLTLLAGANTQYF